This T cell receptor (beta chain) originates from a study of T cells after posttransplantation cyclophosphamide. General study results and limits: TRB overlap between skin or GI tissue T cells and blood was limited. Later blood repertoires were often dominated by clones from the donor CD8+ memory compartment. After PTCy, TRB diversity resembled that of CNI/methotrexate controls.

The CDR3 loop spans 13 amino acids. Germline CDR1 MGHRA, CDR2 YSYEKL. Trimming removed 4 bases from V and 3 bases from J; junction bases left unmatched: 3. Only in-frame clones appear in the TCRdb table, and some are missing; sequencing was by immunoSEQ multiplex PCR. The table lists 15,000 to 19,000 clones, almost 85% of them singletons. Sampled 1 year posttransplant, controls received myeloablative marrow transplants, methotrexate and a calcineurin inhibitor. As to this clone: Antigen: not known.

Sequencing used PBMCs, obtained 350 to 400 days after allogeneic stem cell transplant with calcineurin inhibitor and methotrexate. The TCR sequence derives from a male patient younger than 35 who received an allogeneic stem cell transplant from a related donor, was CMV-positive, and had no GVHD. Some T cells may trace back to the graft donor. The J gene is TRBJ2-7, the V gene TRBV4-1, with 7 bases matching TRBD1. CDR3 DNA sequence: TGCGCCAGCAGCCTGGGACAGCACTACGAGCAGTACTTC. Its protein is CASSLGQHYEQYF.